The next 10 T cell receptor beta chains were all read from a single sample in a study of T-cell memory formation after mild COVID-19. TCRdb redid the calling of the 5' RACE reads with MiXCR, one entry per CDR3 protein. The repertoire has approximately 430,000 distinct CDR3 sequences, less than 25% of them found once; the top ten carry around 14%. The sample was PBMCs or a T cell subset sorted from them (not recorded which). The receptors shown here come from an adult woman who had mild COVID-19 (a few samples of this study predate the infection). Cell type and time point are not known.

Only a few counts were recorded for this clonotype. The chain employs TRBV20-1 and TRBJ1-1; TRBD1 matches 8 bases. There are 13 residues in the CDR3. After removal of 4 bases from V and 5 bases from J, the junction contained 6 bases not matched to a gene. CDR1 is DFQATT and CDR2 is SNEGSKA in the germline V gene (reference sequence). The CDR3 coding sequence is TGCAGTGCTAAGGGACAGGCGAGGACTGAAGCTTTCTTT. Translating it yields CSAKGQARTEAFF.

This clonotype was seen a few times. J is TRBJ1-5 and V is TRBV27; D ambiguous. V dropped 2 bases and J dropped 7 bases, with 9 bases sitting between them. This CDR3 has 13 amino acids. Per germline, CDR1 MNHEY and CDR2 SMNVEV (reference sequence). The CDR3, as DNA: TGTGCCAGCAGTTTAGAGGGTTGGCAGCCCCAGCATTTT. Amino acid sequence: CASSLEGWQPQHF.

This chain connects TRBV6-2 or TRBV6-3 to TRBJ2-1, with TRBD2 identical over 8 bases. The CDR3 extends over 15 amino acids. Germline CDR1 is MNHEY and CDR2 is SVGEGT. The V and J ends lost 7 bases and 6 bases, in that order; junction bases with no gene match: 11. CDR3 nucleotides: TGTGCCAGCATCATAGGACTAGCTCGAGGCAATGAGCAGTTCTTC. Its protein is CASIIGLARGNEQFF.

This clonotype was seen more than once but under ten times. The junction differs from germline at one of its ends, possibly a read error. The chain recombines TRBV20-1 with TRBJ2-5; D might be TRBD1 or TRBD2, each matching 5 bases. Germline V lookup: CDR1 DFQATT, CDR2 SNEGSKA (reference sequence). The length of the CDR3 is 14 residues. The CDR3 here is CSARGQSQGETQHF. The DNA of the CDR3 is TGCAGTGCTAGAGGGCAGTCCCAAGGGGAGACCCAGCACTTC.

CDR3 sequence (DNA): TGTGCCAGCAGTAGGGGGCCCCCCAGGGGTGAGCAGTTCTTC. This translates into CASSRGPPRGEQFF. This chain uses TRBV7-2 with TRBJ2-1; 7 nucleotides line up with TRBD1. The CDR3 is made up of 14 amino acids. Germline V gene sequence: CDR1 SGHTA, CDR2 FQGNSA. V shed 6 bases and J 9 bases; nucleotides not matched to a gene: 11.

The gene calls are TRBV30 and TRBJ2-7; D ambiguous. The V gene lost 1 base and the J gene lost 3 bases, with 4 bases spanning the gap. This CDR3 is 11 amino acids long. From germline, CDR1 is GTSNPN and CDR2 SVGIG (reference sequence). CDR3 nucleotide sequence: TGTGCCTGGAGTGGGTACTACGAGCAGTACTTC. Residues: CAWSGYYEQYF.

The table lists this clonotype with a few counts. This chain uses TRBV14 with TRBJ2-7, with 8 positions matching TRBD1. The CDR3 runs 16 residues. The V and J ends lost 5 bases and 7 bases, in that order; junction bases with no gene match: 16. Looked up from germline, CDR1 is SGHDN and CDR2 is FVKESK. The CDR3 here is CASSRNTGTGLEEQYF. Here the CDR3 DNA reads TGTGCCAGCAGCAGGAACACCGGGACAGGTCTCGAGGAGCAGTACTTC.

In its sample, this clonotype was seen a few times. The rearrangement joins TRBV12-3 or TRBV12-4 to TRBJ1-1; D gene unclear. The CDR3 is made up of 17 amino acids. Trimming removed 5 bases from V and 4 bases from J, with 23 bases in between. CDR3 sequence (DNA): TGTGCCAGCAGTCTGACCCTCCTCCCGGTCGATAGCACTGAAGCTTTCTTT. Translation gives CASSLTLLPVDSTEAFF.

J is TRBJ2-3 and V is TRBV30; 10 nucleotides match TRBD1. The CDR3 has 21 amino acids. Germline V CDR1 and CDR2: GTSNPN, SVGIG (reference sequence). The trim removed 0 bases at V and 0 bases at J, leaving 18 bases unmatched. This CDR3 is CAWSVHPWDRGLGSSTDTQYF. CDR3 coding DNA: TGTGCCTGGAGTGTACACCCATGGGACAGGGGATTGGGATCGAGCACAGATACGCAGTATTTT.

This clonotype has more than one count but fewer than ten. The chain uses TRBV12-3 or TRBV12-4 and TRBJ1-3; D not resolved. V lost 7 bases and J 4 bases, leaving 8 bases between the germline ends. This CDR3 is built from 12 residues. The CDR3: CASTREGNTIYF. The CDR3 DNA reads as TGTGCCAGCACGAGGGAAGGAAACACCATATATTTT.